The TCR beta chain under discussion was sequenced for a study of shared clonotypes between healthy human individuals (dated by TCRdb to between 2020 and 2021). In terms of the full investigation: The cohort comprised a couple of women and a few men aged 18 to 49 years. Each donor's leukapheresis produced roughly between about 0.85 and 10 billion PBMCs. To increase sequencing depth and limit assay-specific biases, TCR repertoire library preparation and sequencing were carried out by different laboratories using diverse techniques. The study deeply sequenced blood TCR repertoires of about 5 healthy adults to estimate repertoire size and the extent of clonotype sharing between individuals. Per donor, three plates each were used for CD4 naive and CD4 memory, two for CD8 naive, and one for CD8 memory.

As concerns this clone: This clone's antigen is unknown. Nothing much larger sits one base from this clone, and base qualities are not available.

Overall results and qualifications from the work: Naive subsets generally had larger estimated clonotype richness than memory subsets. Even with the large sequencing depth, rarefaction of the sorted-subset datasets indicated that sequencing was incomplete. Higher generation probabilities were observed for clonotypes shared by all four sorted-subset donors than for non-shared clonotypes. Because the study included a small number of donors, the genetic and exposure-history diversity represented was limited. Pairwise subsampling led to the expectation that sequencing depth would affect the degree of clonotype sharing among donors. Sampling was restricted to blood, and TCR repertoires in tissues likely differ from the TCR repertoires found in blood. About 5% of naive CD4, roughly 3.6% of naive CD8, 2.3% of memory CD4, and around 0.42% of memory CD8 clonotypes were shared across several donors.

The donors were healthy, HIV-negative adults with no recently reported acute infections or vaccinations. Every donor was a Caucasian adult residing in Nashville, Tennessee, USA. Magnetic negative selection was used to enrich CD4+ T cells, after which naive cells were positively selected on CD45RA and the negative fraction became the memory subset. After blood collection by leukapheresis, PBMCs were isolated using Ficoll-Histopaque density gradient centrifugation and then cryopreserved in the vapor phase of liquid nitrogen. Analytical flow cytometry was used to check the purity and quantity of every magnetically sorted T cell population. Genomic DNA was isolated from every sorted fraction and measured by UV absorbance on a Nanodrop 2000c. TCR CDR3 regions were amplified from genomic DNA by multiplex PCR using the deep immunoSEQ assay. Genomic DNA extracted from each cell subset was distributed evenly over all wells of several immunoSEQ 96-well plates, and each plate served as one replicate. Each replicate PCR for sorted subsets received 200 ng genomic DNA, equal to about 30,000 T cell genomes. The purified libraries were quantified using a Qubit 3.0 fluorometer, sized with a Bioanalyzer 2100, and then quantified again using the KAPA Library Quantification kit. Every immunoSEQ 96-well plate was sequenced on a dedicated single-read 150-cycle Illumina NextSeq 550 flow cell. In the authors' own workflow: Because the immunoSEQ output held only junctional sequences and lacked quality scores, the filtering could not match the filtering applied to full-length reads. To assign V/J genes and CDR3, sequences were annotated using PyIR, a Python wrapper for IgBLAST v1.9, with IMGT germline references. Reads with weak V/J assignments (E-value above 1e-6), missing CDR3, stop codons, out-of-frame junctions, or ambiguous translated residues were removed. V3J clonotypes were defined as sequences sharing an identical inferred V gene, J gene, and CDR3 amino acid sequence. To compute the percentage overlap between repertoires, the number of shared unique clonotypes was divided by the size of the smaller repertoire. RTK rarefaction, the Chao1 estimator, and Recon v2.1 estimates of unobserved clonotypes were used to assess repertoire richness. OLGA was used to compute generation probabilities for all TCRbeta clonotypes that the gDNA method yielded from a handful of donors. TCRdb stores this immuneACCESS table with in-frame sequences only. Part of the clones is absent; in the studies checked, under half of the shortfall reflects unresolved V genes, and no reason is known for the rest. The V and J calls and clone size are taken from that table; D and trimming were inferred from the DNA. The sample has a few million clones on record, 85% to 95% of them singletons. Clones ranked in the top ten supply approximately 0.41% of the sample.

Taken from cysteine to phenylalanine, the CDR3 has 15 residues. The sequence is cut down to CDR3 DNA, 45 bases in frame from base 1. Sequences MNHNY (CDR1) and SVGAGI (CDR2) are obtained from the germline V gene (reference sequence). The germline ends are 17 bases apart after V is trimmed by 5 bases and J by 4 bases. This chain joins TRBV6-6 to TRBJ1-1, with a tentative D gene TRBD1 over 5 matching bases. This receptor was taken from a man aged 18-30 years in good health. Some clones in this sample may be carry-over from other donors' samples. Specimen: naive CD4+ T cells from PBMCs. This specimen's cell subset or site label, interpreted: CD45RA+ positively selected. This receptor has the CDR3 CASSRLGGSGTEAFF. DNA sequence: TGTGCCAGCAGTCGCCTGGGGGGATCGGGCACTGAAGCTTTCTTT.